The rows below give T cell receptor beta chains drawn from one sample of a study of cytomegalovirus exposure and HLA in healthy donors. Data came from immunoSEQ multiplex PCR; TCRdb stores just in-frame clones and leaves some out. The table has some 150,000 clones, just over 70% seen once. The source material was PBMCs. The receptors stem from a human donor in good health. Both conserved end residues are part of each CDR3. The order of the fields is D gene, clone size, J gene, V gene, CDR3 DNA, CDR3 protein. The D gene is left open where the match is weak. Expanded clones are given a class, and other clones once, few, many or no size at all.

>.|few|TRBJ2-3|TRBV5-1
TGCGCCAGCAGCAGGACTACTAGCACAGATACGCAGTATTTT
CASSRTTSTDTQYF
>TRBD1|medium-sized|TRBJ1-1|TRBV6-5
TGTGCCAGCAGCGTGGGACAGACTGAAGCTTTCTTT
CASSVGQTEAFF
>.|.|TRBJ1-2|TRBV29-1
TGCAGCGGGTATCGAGGACTCTATGGCTACACCTTC
CSGYRGLYGYTF
>TRBD1|few|TRBJ2-7|TRBV19
TGTGCCAGTAGTTCACGGGACAGGGTGAACGAGCAGTACTTC
CASSSRDRVNEQYF
>TRBD1|.|TRBJ1-1|TRBV5-1
TGCGCCAGCAGCTTGCCCCCCGGACAGGTGGGGGCGGACACTGAAGCTTTCTTT
CASSLPPGQVGADTEAFF
>.|.|TRBJ1-4|TRBV7-9
TGTTCCAGCAGCCAACTCCCCGGGTGGGCTAATGAAAAACTGTTTTTT
CSSSQLPGWANEKLFF
>.|.|TRBJ1-5|TRBV7-2
TGTGCCAGCAGCTTAATTGGCCTTAGCAACCAGCCCCAGCATTTT
CASSLIGLSNQPQHF
>.|.|TRBJ2-7|TRBV4-1
TGCGCCAGCAGCCAAGAGGCCAGGTCCTACGAGCAGTACTTC
CASSQEARSYEQYF
>TRBD1|.|TRBJ1-6|TRBV19
TGTGCCAGTGGAGGGACAGGGTGGTCACCCCTCCACTTT
CASGGTGWSPLHF
>TRBD2|.|TRBJ2-7|TRBV15
TGTGCCACCAGCAGACGCCCGGGACTAGCCTCCTACGAGCAGTACTTC
CATSRRPGLASYEQYF
>.|once|TRBJ1-1|TRBV19
TGTGCCAGTAGTATGGGGGGAGGTGAAGCTTTCTTT
CASSMGGGEAFF
>TRBD2|.|TRBJ2-7|TRBV4-1
TGCGCCAGCAGCCAAGCCGGGGAGGGGACCACCTACGAGCAGTACTTC
CASSQAGEGTTYEQYF
>.|.|TRBJ2-3|TRBV21-1
TGTGCCAGCAGCCACCGTAGACAGGGGCCAGATACGCAGTATTTT
CASSHRRQGPDTQYF
>.|.|TRBJ2-1|TRBV13
TGTGCCAGCAGCCCCCTTTTTAATGAGCAGTTCTTC
CASSPLFNEQFF
>TRBD1|.|TRBJ1-1|TRBV10-3
TGTGCCATCAGCCTACAGGGGGCTGAAGCTTTCTTT
CAISLQGAEAFF
>TRBD1|.|TRBJ2-1|TRBV5-4
TGTGCCAGCACCCCGGACAGGGTGTCCTACAATGAGCAGTTCTTC
CASTPDRVSYNEQFF
>.|.|TRBJ2-3|TRBV10-1
TGCGCCAGCAGTGACAGGGGAGGGAGTGCAGATACGCAGTATTTT
CASSDRGGSADTQYF